Presented here are 12 T cell receptor beta chains from one specimen sequenced in a study of blood T cell repertoires in COVID-19. Here immunoSEQ multiplex PCR was the method, and the copy in TCRdb shows in-frame clones only, minus some. Counted here are approximately 230,000 clones, about 91% occurring once; the ten biggest clones make up about 6.7%. Source material: peripheral blood. Receptors originate from a woman in her twenties or thirties with COVID-19, enrolled during active disease.

The V call is TRBV6-6, the J call TRBJ1-3, with D unresolved. The CDR3 is 16 amino acids. Germline CDR1 MNHNY, CDR2 SVGAGI (reference sequence). The V and J ends lost 8 bases and 3 bases respectively, with 20 bases between them. The CDR3 bases are TGTGCCAGCCGGCCCCTAGATGGTTTGGGTGGAAACACCATATATTTT. Encoded protein: CASRPLDGLGGNTIYF.

This chain links TRBV24-1 with TRBJ1-2; 8 positions agree with TRBD1. V lost 5 bases and J lost 4; bases outside the gene matches: 8. Germline values: CDR1 KGHDR, CDR2 SFDVKD. The CDR3 sequence is 15 residues long. The CDR3 loop is CATSGRTGSSYGYTF. CDR3 in DNA: TGTGCCACCAGTGGGAGGACAGGGTCGAGCTATGGCTACACCTTC.

The chain has TRBV29-1 and TRBJ2-2; D perhaps matches TRBD1 (6 bases). Trimming stripped 6 bases from V and 1 base from J, with 15 bases between. The CDR3 sequence is 15 residues long. CDR1 and CDR2 (germline): SQVTM, ANQGSEA. The CDR3 is CSVRYRTENTGELFF. The DNA for the CDR3 is TGCAGCGTCCGATACAGGACAGAGAACACCGGGGAGCTGTTTTTT.

This clone appeared a few times. The chain carries TRBV7-2 and TRBJ2-2; 7 positions agree with TRBD2. Germline V CDR1 and CDR2: SGHTA, FQGNSA. J lost 1 base, V lost 6 bases, and 5 bases had no gene match. The CDR3 contains 15 residues. The CDR3 here is CASSFLAVNTGELFF. The DNA for the CDR3 is TGTGCCAGCAGTTTCCTAGCGGTGAACACCGGGGAGCTGTTTTTT.

The genes are TRBV27 and TRBJ1-5, with a possible D match to TRBD1 (5 bases). The germline V gene encodes CDR1 MNHEY and CDR2 SMNVEV (reference sequence). V lost 4 bases and J 3 bases, leaving 13 bases between the germline ends. The CDR3 is 15 residues long. CDR3 in amino acids: CASSSSSGNNQPQHF. The CDR3 DNA reads as TGTGCCAGCAGTTCCTCGTCAGGGAACAATCAGCCCCAGCATTTT.

The chain recombines TRBV27 with TRBJ1-1; 7 bases are shared with TRBD1. Per germline, CDR1 MNHEY and CDR2 SMNVEV (reference sequence). Unmatched junction bases numbered 3, after V lost 2 bases and J lost 3 bases. This CDR3 region has 14 residues. Here the CDR3 reads CASSLQTGDTEAFF. The CDR3 nucleotides are TGTGCCAGCAGTTTACAAACAGGGGACACTGAAGCTTTCTTT.

The rearrangement joins TRBV11-3 to TRBJ2-3; perhaps TRBD2 as D (7 bases). The V end was cut by 1 base, the J end by 1 base, with 12 bases between. CDR3 length equals 16 residues. Germline loops: CDR1 SGHNT, CDR2 YENEEA. The CDR3 spells CASSLGVGGRTDTQYF. The CDR3 DNA reads TGTGCCAGCAGCTTAGGGGTCGGGGGGCGCACAGATACGCAGTATTTT.

This chain uses TRBV6-5 with TRBJ2-7; a weak D match, TRBD1 (6 bases). This CDR3 is built from 15 residues. The V end was cut by 0 bases, the J end by 3 bases, with 12 bases between. Germline-derived CDR1 and CDR2 are MNHEY and SVGAGI. DNA for the CDR3: TGTGCCAGCAGTTACTCCCCGGACAGAAACTACGAGCAGTACTTC. Translating it yields CASSYSPDRNYEQYF.

The V and J genes are TRBV11-3 and TRBJ1-5, with TRBD1 matching over 9 bases. The V gene's germline CDR1 is SGHNT and CDR2 YENEEA. The V and J ends lost 5 bases and 6 bases, in that order; junction bases with no gene match: 8. The CDR3 length is 15 residues. The DNA for the CDR3 is TGTGCCAGCAGCACGGGACAGGGTGGTGGTCAGCCCCAGCATTTT. Translating it yields CASSTGQGGGQPQHF.

CDR3 sequence (DNA): TGTGCCAGCAGTTCCCGCGGGGGCAGACGATCCTACGAGCAGTACGTC. Translated: CASSSRGGRRSYEQYV. This sequence joins TRBV6-2 or TRBV6-3 and TRBJ2-7, with D perhaps matching TRBD2 (7 bases). V lost 4 bases to trimming and J lost 1 base, with 17 bases between them. Looked up from germline, CDR1 is MNHEY and CDR2 is SVGEGT. The CDR3 totals 16 residues.

CDR3 sequence: CASSRQGQLFF. In DNA, the CDR3 is TGTGCCAGCAGTAGGCAGGGCCAGCTGTTTTTT. V usage is TRBV28 and J usage is TRBJ2-2, with D tentatively TRBD1 (5 bases). Germline values: CDR1 MDHEN, CDR2 SYDVKM. The CDR3 runs to 11 residues. V gave up 5 bases and J gave up 12 bases, with 10 bases separating them.

V is TRBV19 and J is TRBJ1-5; 8 bases line up with TRBD1. Germline V gene data show CDR1 as LNHDA and CDR2 as SQIVND (reference sequence). The CDR3 is made up of 16 amino acids. V was pared by 4 bases and J by 3 bases, with 8 bases of the junction left unmatched. The CDR3 DNA reads TGTGCCAGTAGTACCTCGGACAGGGTATTCAATCAGCCCCAGCATTTT. Translated: CASSTSDRVFNQPQHF.